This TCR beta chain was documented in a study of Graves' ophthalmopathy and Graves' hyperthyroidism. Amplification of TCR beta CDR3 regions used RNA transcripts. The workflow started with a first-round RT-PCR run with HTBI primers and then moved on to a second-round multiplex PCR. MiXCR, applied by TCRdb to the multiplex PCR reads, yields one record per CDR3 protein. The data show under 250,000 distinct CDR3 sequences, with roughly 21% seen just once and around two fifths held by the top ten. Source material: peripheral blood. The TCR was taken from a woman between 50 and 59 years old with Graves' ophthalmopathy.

The chain's CDR3 is CASSLSGTSPYGYTF. Written as DNA, the CDR3 is TGTGCCAGCAGTTTATCAGGGACCTCCCCTTATGGCTACACCTTC. The V and J genes are TRBV6-5 and TRBJ1-2; possible D gene TRBD1, 5 bases. The ends were cut back, 4 bases at V and 5 bases at J, with 17 bases in the middle. CDR1 is MNHEY, CDR2 SVGAGI, per germline. The length of the CDR3 is 15 residues.